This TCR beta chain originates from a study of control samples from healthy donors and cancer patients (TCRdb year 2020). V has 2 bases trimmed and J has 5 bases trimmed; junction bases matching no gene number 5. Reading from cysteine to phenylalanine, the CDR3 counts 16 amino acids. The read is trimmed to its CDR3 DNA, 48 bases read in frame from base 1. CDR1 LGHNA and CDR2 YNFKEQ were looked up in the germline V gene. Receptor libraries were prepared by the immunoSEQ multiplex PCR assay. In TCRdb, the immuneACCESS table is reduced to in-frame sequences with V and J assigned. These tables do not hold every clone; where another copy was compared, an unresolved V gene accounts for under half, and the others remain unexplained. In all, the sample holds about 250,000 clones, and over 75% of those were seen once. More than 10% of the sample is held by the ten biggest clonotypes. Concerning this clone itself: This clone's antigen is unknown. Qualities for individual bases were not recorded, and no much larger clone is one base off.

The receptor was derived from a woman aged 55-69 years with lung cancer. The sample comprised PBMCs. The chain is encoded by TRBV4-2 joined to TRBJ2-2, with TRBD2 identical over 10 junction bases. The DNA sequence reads TGTGCCAGCAGCCAACTAGCGGGAGTTAGTACCGGGGAGCTGTTTTTT. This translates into CASSQLAGVSTGELFF.